The 18 T cell receptor beta chains listed next were all sequenced from one sample in a study of Graves' ophthalmopathy and Graves' hyperthyroidism. TCR beta CDR3 regions were amplified from RNA transcripts. The first-round RT-PCR employed HTBI primers together with the Qiagen OneStep RT-PCR kit. A multiplex PCR was then performed as the second round. MiXCR, run by TCRdb on the multiplex PCR reads, gives a single entry per CDR3 protein. The sample carries approximately 700,000 distinct CDR3 sequences, about two fifths recorded once. Sequenced material: peripheral blood. Source of these receptors: an adult man with Graves' ophthalmopathy.

Many counts were recorded for this clonotype. This rearrangement joins TRBV10-3 to TRBJ1-1, with D perhaps TRBD1 (5 bases). The V gene's germline CDR1 is ENHRY and CDR2 SYGVKD. Trimming removed 2 bases from V and 3 bases from J, with 10 bases in between. There are 14 residues in the CDR3. DNA of the CDR3: TGTGCCATCAGTGAGCTGGGGCAGCACACTGAAGCTTTCTTT. Translated, it gives CAISELGQHTEAFF.

This sequence joins TRBV24-1 and TRBJ1-2, with 7 bases matching TRBD1. The V and J ends lost 4 bases and 3 bases, in that order; junction bases with no gene match: 1. CDR1 is KGHDR, CDR2 SFDVKD, per germline. This CDR3 is 13 amino acids long. The CDR3 DNA is TGTGCCACCAGTGACGGACAGGACTATGGCTACACCTTC. It translates to CATSDGQDYGYTF.

The gene calls are TRBV7-9 and TRBJ1-3; maybe TRBD1 (5 bases). V gave up 1 base and J gave up 4 bases, with 17 bases separating them. The CDR3 contains 17 residues. Germline V gene sequence: CDR1 SEHNR, CDR2 FQNEAQ (reference sequence). The CDR3 spells CASSLGGHRSVGNTIYF. CDR3 DNA: TGTGCCAGCAGCTTAGGCGGACATCGTTCGGTCGGAAACACCATATATTTT. The complete variable domain, with remaining parts taken from reference TRBV7-9 and TRBJ1-3, reads DTGVSQNPRHKITKRGQNVTFRCDPISEHNRLYWYRQTLGQGPEFLTYFQNEAQLEKSRLLSDRFSAERPKGSFSTLEIQRTEQGDSAMYLCASSLGGHRSVGNTIYFGEGSWLTVV.

This clonotype was counted between two and nine times. The CDR3 DNA reads as TGTGCCAGTAGTATTTTCTATACAGGGATGCGAGAAAAACTGTTTTTT. Its translation: CASSIFYTGMREKLFF. The chain couples TRBV19 to TRBJ1-4; maybe TRBD1 (6 bases). The CDR3 covers 16 residues. From germline, CDR1 is LNHDA and CDR2 SQIVND (reference sequence). The ends were cut back, 3 bases at V and 8 bases at J, with 19 bases in the middle.

Worth noting for this clonotype: The missing conserved phenylalanine or tryptophan at the end of this CDR3 makes a read error likely. The chain recombines TRBV6-2 or TRBV6-3 with TRBJ2-7, with 7 bases that match TRBD2. This CDR3 region has 14 residues. V was clipped by 11 bases and J by 6 bases; unmatched bases: 16. Germline V gives CDR1 MNHEY, CDR2 SVGEGT. For the CDR3, the DNA is TGTGCCTCCGGGGGGAACGACAGCGAAAGCGAGCAGTACTAC. It codes for CASGGNDSESEQYY.

The sample holds many counts of this clonotype. V gene TRBV25-1 combines with J gene TRBJ2-3; 11 bases are a match to TRBD2. This CDR3 contains 14 residues. Germline assignment: CDR1 MGHDK and CDR2 SYGVNS. Trimming removed 9 bases from V and 5 bases from J; junction bases left unmatched: 7. In nucleotides, the CDR3 is TGTGCCAGTCAACTAGCGGGGGACCGAGATACGCAGTATTTT. Protein sequence: CASQLAGDRDTQYF. Supplemented by reference TRBV25-1 and TRBJ2-3, the full variable domain reads EADIYQTPRYLVIGTGKKITLECSQTMGHDKMYWYQQDPGMELHLIHYSYGVNSTEKGDLSSESTVSRIRTEHFPLTLESARPSHTSQYLCASQLAGDRDTQYFGPGTRLTVL.

This clonotype showed up many times. The rearrangement uses TRBV20-1 and TRBJ1-1; no firm D call. V was pared by 6 bases and J by 1 base, with 15 bases between. The germline CDR1 and CDR2 sequences are DFQATT and SNEGSKA (reference sequence). The CDR3 contains 14 residues. The CDR3 loop reads CSAPDVTKNTEAFF. The CDR3 region has the DNA TGCAGTGCACCGGACGTAACCAAGAACACTGAAGCTTTCTTT.

The chain couples TRBV14 to TRBJ2-7; D not certain. Deletions cut 0 bases from V and 2 bases from J, with 11 bases between. Germline-derived CDR1 and CDR2 are SGHDN and FVKESK. This CDR3 spans 15 amino acids. The CDR3 region has the DNA TGTGCCAGCAGCCAAGAAGGATCAGGCCCCTACGAGCAGTACTTC. Protein product: CASSQEGSGPYEQYF.

The CDR3 protein is CASSPGTAYRETQYF. The CDR3 region has the DNA TGTGCCAGCAGCCCCGGGACAGCCTATCGAGAGACCCAGTACTTC. V and J are TRBV7-3 and TRBJ2-5; 7 positions agree with TRBD1. Germline CDR1 and CDR2: SGHTA and FQGTGA. The CDR3 covers 15 residues. V was pared by 5 bases and J by 4 bases, with 10 bases of the junction left unmatched.

This clonotype was seen repeatedly, ten times or more. The gene calls are TRBV19 and TRBJ1-1; no reliable D call. Trimming pared 3 bases from V and 1 base from J, leaving 15 bases between. From germline, CDR1 is LNHDA and CDR2 SQIVND (reference sequence). CDR3 size: 16 residues. The DNA for the CDR3 is TGTGCCAGTAGTATTTCGAGACATCAACCGAACACTGAAGCTTTCTTT. Protein sequence: CASSISRHQPNTEAFF.

This clonotype showed up just a few times. The chain links TRBV11-2 to TRBJ2-7, with TRBD2 matching over 11 bases. The germline CDR1 and CDR2 sequences are SGHAT and FQNNGV. This CDR3 has 14 residues. With V trimmed by 9 bases and J by 5 bases, 9 bases remained unmatched. The CDR3 sequence is CASKRLAGLHEQYF. The DNA for the CDR3 is TGTGCCAGTAAACGACTAGCGGGGCTACACGAGCAGTACTTC.

About this clonotype: One base away lies a much larger clone, so this may be a sequencing read error. CDR3 amino acids: CSATVVIGAGAGQPQHF. As DNA, the CDR3 is TGCAGTGCTACCGTAGTGATCGGGGCGGGAGCGGGTCAGCCCCAGCATTTT. The rearrangement uses TRBV20-1 and TRBJ1-5; D may be TRBD1 (5 bases). CDR1 DFQATT and CDR2 SNEGSKA come from the germline V gene (reference sequence). Deletions cut 4 bases from V and 6 bases from J, with 25 bases between. This CDR3 spans 17 amino acids.

This chain connects TRBV25-1 to TRBJ1-3; D is ambiguous. The V and J ends lost 3 bases and 4 bases respectively, with 7 bases between them. The V gene's germline CDR1 is MGHDK and CDR2 SYGVNS. The CDR3 runs to 13 residues. The CDR3 sequence: CASSDSVGNTIYF. CDR3 coding DNA: TGTGCCAGCAGTGATAGCGTCGGAAACACCATATATTTT.

In nucleotides, the CDR3 is TGCGCCAGCAGCCAAGATGGGGCAGGGGAAAACTATGGCTACACCTTC. This sequence encodes CASSQDGAGENYGYTF. This sequence joins TRBV4-1 and TRBJ1-2, with D possibly matching TRBD1 (6 bases). The CDR3 is 16 amino acids. Trimming took 0 bases from V and 2 from J, leaving 13 bases between them. Per the germline V gene, CDR1 is MGHRA and CDR2 is YSYEKL.

In this sample, this clonotype turned up many times. The genes are TRBV7-9 and TRBJ2-2; 7 bases agree with TRBD1. V shed 3 bases and J 2 bases; nucleotides not matched to a gene: 3. CDR3 length: 15 amino acids. Germline-derived CDR1 and CDR2 are SEHNR and FQNEAQ (reference sequence). CDR3 residues: CASSFRDSNTGELFF. The CDR3 bases are TGTGCCAGCAGCTTTAGGGACAGCAACACCGGGGAGCTGTTTTTT. The variable domain in full, with the rest retrieved from reference TRBV7-9 and TRBJ2-2, is DTGVSQNPRHKITKRGQNVTFRCDPISEHNRLYWYRQTLGQGPEFLTYFQNEAQLEKSRLLSDRFSAERPKGSFSTLEIQRTEQGDSAMYLCASSFRDSNTGELFFGEGSRLTVL.

About this clonotype: The conserved final phenylalanine or tryptophan is absent from the CDR3, which likely points to a read error. DNA of the CDR3: TGTGCCAGCAGCTTAGGACAGGGGGCAGATACGCAGTATTGT. It codes for CASSLGQGADTQYC. The rearrangement joins TRBV7-9 to TRBJ2-3; TRBD1 agrees at 9 bases. The length of the CDR3 is 14 residues. The junction had 0 bases not matched to a gene; V was cut back by 1 base and J by 4 bases. Germline loops: CDR1 SEHNR, CDR2 FQNEAQ (reference sequence).

The rearrangement joins TRBV7-9 to TRBJ2-4, with 7 bases identical to TRBD2. The CDR3 has 15 amino acids. Germline V gives CDR1 SEHNR, CDR2 FQNEAQ (reference sequence). V was pared by 4 bases and J by 4 bases, with 7 bases of the junction left unmatched. The CDR3 DNA reads as TGTGCCAGCAGCTCGGGGCTAGCGGTAAAAAACATTCAGTACTTC. Translated: CASSSGLAVKNIQYF.

This clonotype was picked up one time. One junction end does not reproduce the germline sequence, and a read error may be involved. The chain is built from TRBV20-1 and TRBJ1-4; D call uncertain. The CDR3 contains 11 residues. In germline, CDR1 is DFQATT, CDR2 SNEGSKA (reference sequence). This CDR3 reads CSARKWAEATF. The DNA of the CDR3 is TGCAGTGCCAGAAAATGGGCGGAGGCAACTTTT.